This T cell receptor (beta chain) was sequenced during a study of T-cell memory formation after mild COVID-19. Study-level points and caveats: Shrinking CD4+ clones were chiefly CM and EM; CD8+ ones were chiefly EMRA.

MiXCR was run by TCRdb on the 5' RACE reads, yielding one entry per CDR3 protein. The sample comprises approximately 150,000 distinct CDR3 sequences, about an eighth of which are singletons, and roughly 3.3% rests with the top ten. The CDR3 is made up of 13 amino acids. Germline V gene sequence: CDR1 LGHNA, CDR2 YSLEER. The V and J ends lost 5 bases and 0 bases respectively, with 6 bases between them. Points on this clonotype: Its antigen is unidentified.

The chain employs TRBV4-3 and TRBJ2-3; no clear D gene. The material sequenced was PBMCs or a T cell subset sorted from them (not recorded which). The receptor was derived from a man between 18 and 29 years old who had mild COVID-19 (a few samples of this study predate the infection). Cell type and time point are not known. CDR3 loop: CASSARSTDTQYF. The CDR3 DNA reads as TGCGCCAGCAGCGCCCGCAGCACAGATACGCAGTATTTT.